This TCR beta chain was profiled in a study of T-cell reconstitution after alpha-beta-depleted transplantation in children. TCRbeta library construction was performed incorporating unique molecular identifiers. TCRdb re-called the PCR reads with MiXCR, one entry per CDR3 protein. In the table there are about 470,000 distinct CDR3 sequences, over 40% of which are singletons. CDR1 is MNHEY and CDR2 is SMNVEV in the germline V gene (reference sequence). Deletions cut 4 bases from V and 3 bases from J, with 9 bases between. The CDR3 consists of 13 residues. This clonotype has at least ten counts. The TCR was taken from a girl aged 2-10 years with aplastic anemia, due to receive a stem cell transplant. The sequenced sample was PBMCs, obtained before TCRalphabeta/CD19-depleted stem cell transplant. The V call is TRBV27, the J call TRBJ1-2, with D perhaps TRBD1 (6 bases). CDR3 coding DNA: TGTGCCAGCAGTTCAGGGGTTTACTATGGCTACACCTTC. The encoded protein is CASSSGVYYGYTF.